What follows are 24 T cell receptor beta chains derived from one specimen sequenced in a study of T cell responses to AZD1222 COVID-19 vaccine. The table came from immunoSEQ multiplex PCR; TCRdb's copy has only in-frame clones and leaves some out. This sample has approximately 120,000 clones, with 87% found just once. The specimen comprised peripheral blood, sampled on day 0 of AZD1222 vaccination. Receptor source: an adult in good health.

A remark on this clone: The junction differs from germline at one of its ends, possibly a read error. The chain carries TRBV4-3 and TRBJ1-4; tentative D call: TRBD1 (5 bases). There are 17 residues in the CDR3. Germline V gives CDR1 LGHNA, CDR2 YSLEER. This CDR3 reads CTSSRAPVGGAREKLFF. Here the CDR3 DNA reads TGCACCAGCAGCCGAGCCCCGGTTGGAGGGGCGCGTGAAAAACTGTTTTTT.

This chain connects TRBV3-1 (or the pseudogene TRBV3-2) to TRBJ2-5; 10 nucleotides line up with TRBD2. The CDR3 runs to 17 residues. CDR1 is LGHDT and CDR2 is YNNKEL in the germline V gene (reference sequence). The ends lost 1 base at V and 3 bases at J; junction bases unmatched: 8. This CDR3 is CASSQGKRGGEKETQYF. The CDR3 region has the DNA TGTGCCAGCAGCCAAGGGAAGCGGGGGGGCGAAAAAGAGACCCAGTACTTC.

The chain recombines TRBV11-2 with TRBJ2-5; D remains ambiguous. CDR1 is SGHAT, CDR2 FQNNGV, per germline. The CDR3 covers 19 residues. Trimming pared 3 bases from V and 1 base from J, leaving 24 bases between. CDR3 residues: CASSLTPLNTRRSQETQYF. The CDR3, as DNA: TGTGCCAGCAGCTTGACCCCTCTAAATACGCGGCGAAGCCAAGAGACCCAGTACTTC. The full variable domain, completed using reference TRBV11-2 and TRBJ2-5, is EAGVAQSPRYKIIEKRQSVAFWCNPISGHATLYWYQQILGQGPKLLIQFQNNGVVDDSQLPKDRFSAERLKGVDSTLKIQPAKLEDSAVYLCASSLTPLNTRRSQETQYFGPGTRLLVL.

This clone occurred once. The sample has other DNA sequences that encode this CDR3 too. The V call is TRBV27, the J call TRBJ1-6; the match to TRBD1 covers 7 bases. Per the germline V gene, CDR1 is MNHEY and CDR2 is SMNVEV (reference sequence). This CDR3 has 14 amino acids. Unmatched junction bases numbered 7, after V lost 4 bases and J lost 10 bases. Here the CDR3 reads CASSSRQGGSPLHF. As DNA, the CDR3 is TGTGCCAGCAGTTCTCGACAGGGAGGCTCACCCCTCCACTTT.

This clone was counted a single time. Compared with germline, one end of the junction differs, possibly owing to a read error. The chain recombines TRBV7-7 with TRBJ2-2; D is ambiguous. The CDR3 contains 15 residues. Germline CDR1 and CDR2: SSHAT and FNYEAQ (reference sequence). The CDR3 nucleotides are TGTGCTAGCAGCTTAGACGGCGCGAACACCGGGGAGCTGTTTTTT. Translation gives CASSLDGANTGELFF.

This chain links TRBV5-1 with TRBJ1-4, with TRBD1 identical over 10 bases. With V trimmed by 4 bases and J by 6 bases, 3 bases remained unmatched. There are 14 residues in the CDR3. Germline CDR1 is SGHRS and CDR2 is YFSETQ. The CDR3, as DNA: TGCGCCAGCAGCGACGGGACAGGGGATGAAAAACTGTTTTTT. Residues: CASSDGTGDEKLFF.

The CDR3: CASSQASVLAEQETQYF. The CDR3 DNA is TGTGCCAGCAGCCAGGCCTCTGTTTTGGCAGAACAAGAGACCCAGTACTTC. This chain joins TRBV3-1 (or the pseudogene TRBV3-2) and TRBJ2-5; D not resolved. V shed 3 bases and J shed 2 bases, with 19 bases lying between them. The length of the CDR3 is 17 residues. Germline CDR1 reads LGHDT; CDR2 reads YNNKEL (reference sequence).

The chain joins TRBV6-5 to TRBJ1-2, with 10 bases fitting TRBD1. Germline lookup yields CDR1 MNHEY and CDR2 SVGAGI. This CDR3 spans 12 amino acids. The V and J ends lost 7 bases and 6 bases, in that order; junction bases with no gene match: 2. CDR3 sequence (DNA): TGTGCCAGCACCGGACAGGGGGATGGCTACACCTTC. Translation gives CASTGQGDGYTF.

The chain uses TRBV20-1 and TRBJ2-1; D might be TRBD2 (6 bases). Germline CDR1 is DFQATT and CDR2 is SNEGSKA (reference sequence). With 3 bases removed from V and 7 bases from J, the gap between germline ends came to 13 bases. The CDR3 is 13 residues long. DNA for the CDR3: TGCAGTGCTAGTGGATGGCGGGAAAATGAGCAGTTCTTC. Its protein is CSASGWRENEQFF.

The gene calls are TRBV6-5 and TRBJ1-4; the D is unclear. V dropped 2 bases and J dropped 3 bases, with 7 bases sitting between them. The germline CDR1 and CDR2 sequences are MNHEY and SVGAGI. The CDR3 loop spans 14 amino acids. The CDR3 here is CASSYRDPNEKLFF. CDR3 bases: TGTGCCAGCAGTTACAGGGATCCTAATGAAAAACTGTTTTTT.

The V call is TRBV7-9, the J call TRBJ2-1, with 8 bases lining up with TRBD1. The CDR3 has 17 amino acids. CDR1 is SEHNR, CDR2 FQNEAQ, per germline (reference sequence). V shed 2 bases and J 0 bases; nucleotides not matched to a gene: 6. This CDR3 reads CASSLSPDRGSYNEQFF. For the CDR3, the DNA is TGTGCCAGCAGCTTATCGCCCGACAGGGGCTCCTACAATGAGCAGTTCTTC.

J is TRBJ2-7 and V is TRBV7-9; D gene unclear. CDR1 SEHNR and CDR2 FQNEAQ come from the germline V gene (reference sequence). The V gene lost 5 bases and the J gene lost 0 bases, with 11 bases spanning the gap. The CDR3 spans 14 residues. CDR3 DNA: TGTGCCAGCAGCATATACAGTGACTCCTACGAGCAGTACTTC. Protein: CASSIYSDSYEQYF.

This chain connects TRBV10-1 to TRBJ2-1, with a possible D match to TRBD2 (6 bases). This CDR3 spans 14 amino acids. V lost 4 bases and J 7 bases, leaving 14 bases between the germline ends. From germline, CDR1 is WNHNN and CDR2 SYGVQD (reference sequence). This chain's CDR3 is CASSVRDGENEQFF. The CDR3 DNA sequence: TGCGCCAGCAGTGTGCGGGATGGTGAAAATGAGCAGTTCTTC.

This sequence joins TRBV5-1 and TRBJ1-2, with 8 positions matching TRBD1. The germline V gene has CDR1 SGHRS and CDR2 YFSETQ. CDR3 length equals 14 residues. Trimming cost V 3 bases and J 2 bases; bases outside gene matches: 3. This CDR3 reads CASSSAGGNYGYTF. Here the CDR3 DNA reads TGCGCCAGCAGCTCGGCAGGGGGCAACTATGGCTACACCTTC. The entire variable domain, with the rest obtained from reference TRBV5-1 and TRBJ1-2, is as follows: KAGVTQTPRYLIKTRGQQVTLSCSPISGHRSVSWYQQTPGQGLQFLFEYFSETQRNKGNFPGRFSGRQFSNSRSEMNVSTLELGDSALYLCASSSAGGNYGYTFGSGTRLTVV.

The V and J genes are TRBV3-1 (or the pseudogene TRBV3-2) and TRBJ2-6; 8 bases align to TRBD1. CDR1 and CDR2 (germline): LGHDT, YNNKEL (reference sequence). This CDR3 is built from 17 residues. Trimming removed 4 bases from V and 3 bases from J; junction bases left unmatched: 8. In DNA, the CDR3 is TGTGCCAGCAGCCCGTCCTGGGACAGGTTTGGGGCCAACGTCCTGACTTTC. It specifies CASSPSWDRFGANVLTF.

The J gene is TRBJ2-1, the V gene TRBV28; no clear D. Per germline, CDR1 MDHEN and CDR2 SYDVKM. V lost 6 bases to trimming and J lost 0 bases, with 9 bases between them. The CDR3 spans 14 residues. CDR3 coding DNA: TGTGCCAGCAGGGCGGAATTCTCCTACAATGAGCAGTTCTTC. Protein sequence: CASRAEFSYNEQFF. The whole variable domain, remainder taken from reference TRBV28 and TRBJ2-1, is DVKVTQSSRYLVKRTGEKVFLECVQDMDHENMFWYRQDPGLGLRLIYFSYDVKMKEKGDIPEGYSVSREKKERFSLILESASTNQTSMYLCASRAEFSYNEQFFGPGTRLTVL.

This clone was observed a few times. This sequence joins TRBV5-1 and TRBJ1-4; D might be TRBD1 (5 bases). Germline CDR1 is SGHRS and CDR2 is YFSETQ. V lost 4 bases and J lost 7, with 14 bases in between. The CDR3 has 14 residues. As DNA, the CDR3 is TGCGCCAGCAGCCATGGGACCACCGGTGAAAAACTGTTTTTT. Its protein is CASSHGTTGEKLFF.

In this sample, this clone turned up many times. The same CDR3 is also encoded by other DNA sequences in this sample. The rearrangement joins TRBV5-1 to TRBJ1-1, with D possibly TRBD1 on 6 matching bases. V was shortened by 3 bases and J by 2 bases, with 11 bases between the two germline ends. CDR1 is SGHRS and CDR2 is YFSETQ in the germline V gene. The CDR3 spans 14 residues. The CDR3 DNA reads TGCGCCAGCAGCTCCGGACAGAGCAACACTGAAGCTTTCTTT. Protein sequence: CASSSGQSNTEAFF.

The chain links TRBV29-1 to TRBJ2-7; D is undetermined. Germline V lookup: CDR1 SQVTM, CDR2 ANQGSEA. The CDR3 totals 14 residues. Trimming removed 0 bases at V and 3 bases at J, with 12 bases between. The chain's CDR3 is CSVEDPRADYEQYF. CDR3 sequence (DNA): TGCAGCGTTGAAGATCCCCGAGCTGACTACGAGCAGTACTTC.

This chain uses TRBV5-1 with TRBJ2-3; 12 bases match TRBD2. CDR1 is SGHRS, CDR2 YFSETQ, per germline. With 4 bases clipped from V and 4 bases from J, the junction kept 10 bases outside the gene matches. The CDR3 has 17 amino acids. CDR3 coding DNA: TGCGCCAGCAGCCCACCCCCTAGCGGGAGGGGGGCAGATACGCAGTATTTT. Residues: CASSPPPSGRGADTQYF.

Only a few counts were recorded for this clone. V gene TRBV24-1 combines with J gene TRBJ2-2; 7 bases match TRBD2. Germline V gene lookup returns CDR1 KGHDR and CDR2 SFDVKD. Unmatched junction bases numbered 4, after V lost 4 bases and J lost 0 bases. The CDR3 covers 16 residues. CDR3 DNA: TGTGCCACCAGTGACCACGGGACTACGAACACCGGGGAGCTGTTTTTT. Translation: CATSDHGTTNTGELFF.

This chain links TRBV6-5 with TRBJ2-1; no clear D. This CDR3 region has 16 residues. Germline CDR1 is MNHEY and CDR2 is SVGAGI. V was shortened by 2 bases and J by 1 base, with 12 bases between the two germline ends. The CDR3 protein is CASSYRIHLSYNEQFF. The CDR3 DNA follows: TGTGCCAGCAGTTACCGGATTCACTTATCCTACAATGAGCAGTTCTTC.

This sequence joins TRBV3-1 (or the pseudogene TRBV3-2) and TRBJ1-3; 8 bases match TRBD1. From germline, CDR1 is LGHDT and CDR2 YNNKEL (reference sequence). The CDR3 contains 14 residues. V lost 4 bases and J lost 2; bases outside the gene matches: 1. The CDR3 loop reads CASSPTGAGNTIYF. The CDR3 DNA follows: TGTGCCAGCAGCCCGACAGGGGCTGGAAACACCATATATTTT.

The chain recombines TRBV27 with TRBJ1-5; D gene ambiguous. V gave up 6 bases and J gave up 6 bases, with 12 bases separating them. Germline CDR1 MNHEY, CDR2 SMNVEV (reference sequence). This CDR3 contains 13 residues. CDR3 bases: TGTGCCAGCAGACCCGGGGTATTTCAGCCCCAGCATTTT. Encoded protein: CASRPGVFQPQHF.